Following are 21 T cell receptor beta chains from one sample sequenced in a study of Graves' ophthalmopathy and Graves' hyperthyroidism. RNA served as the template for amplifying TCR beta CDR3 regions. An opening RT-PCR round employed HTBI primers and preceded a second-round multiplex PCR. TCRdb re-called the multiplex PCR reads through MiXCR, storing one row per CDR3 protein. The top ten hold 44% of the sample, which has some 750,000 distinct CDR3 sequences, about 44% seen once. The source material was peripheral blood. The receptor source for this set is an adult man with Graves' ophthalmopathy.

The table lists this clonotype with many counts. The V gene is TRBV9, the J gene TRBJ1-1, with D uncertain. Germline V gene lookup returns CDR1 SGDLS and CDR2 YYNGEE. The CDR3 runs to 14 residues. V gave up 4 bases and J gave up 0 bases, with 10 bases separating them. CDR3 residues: CASSLEGMNTEAFF. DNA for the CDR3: TGTGCCAGCAGCTTAGAGGGCATGAACACTGAAGCTTTCTTT.

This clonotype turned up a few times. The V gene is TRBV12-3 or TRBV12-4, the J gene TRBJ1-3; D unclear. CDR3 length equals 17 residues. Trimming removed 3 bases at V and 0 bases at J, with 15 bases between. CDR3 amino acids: CASSFGRSLASGNTIYF. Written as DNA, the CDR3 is TGTGCCAGCAGTTTCGGTAGAAGCCTTGCCTCTGGAAACACCATATATTTT.

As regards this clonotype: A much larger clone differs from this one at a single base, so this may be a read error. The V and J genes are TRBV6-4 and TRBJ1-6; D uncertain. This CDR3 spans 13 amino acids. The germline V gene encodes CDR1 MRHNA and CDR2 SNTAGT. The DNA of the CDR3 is TGTGTCAGCAGTGATTACTATAATTCACCCCTCCACTTT. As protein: CVSSDYYNSPLHF.

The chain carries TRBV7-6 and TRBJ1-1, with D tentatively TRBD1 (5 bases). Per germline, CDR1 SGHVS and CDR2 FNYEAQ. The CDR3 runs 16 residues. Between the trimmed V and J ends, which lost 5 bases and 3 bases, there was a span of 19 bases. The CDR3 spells CASSQDWSQGHTEAFF. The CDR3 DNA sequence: TGTGCCAGCAGCCAAGATTGGTCCCAGGGACACACTGAAGCTTTCTTT.

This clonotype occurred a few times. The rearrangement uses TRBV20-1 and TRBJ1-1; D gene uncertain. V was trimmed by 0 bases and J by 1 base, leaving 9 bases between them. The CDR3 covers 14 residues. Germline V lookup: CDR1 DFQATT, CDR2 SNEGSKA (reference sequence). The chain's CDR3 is CSARDLNKNTEAFF. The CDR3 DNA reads TGCAGTGCTAGAGATCTGAACAAGAACACTGAAGCTTTCTTT.

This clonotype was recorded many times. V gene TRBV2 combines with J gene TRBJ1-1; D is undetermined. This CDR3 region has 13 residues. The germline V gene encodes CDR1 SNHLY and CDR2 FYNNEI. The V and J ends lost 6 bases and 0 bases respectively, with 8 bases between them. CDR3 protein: CASSRLMNTEAFF. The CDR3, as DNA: TGTGCCAGCAGCCGACTTATGAACACTGAAGCTTTCTTT. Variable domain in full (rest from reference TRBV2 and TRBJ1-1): EPEVTQTPSHQVTQMGQEVILRCVPISNHLYFYWYRQILGQKVEFLVSFYNNEISEKSEIFDDQFSVERPDGSNFTLKIRSTKLEDSAMYFCASSRLMNTEAFFGQGTRLTVV.

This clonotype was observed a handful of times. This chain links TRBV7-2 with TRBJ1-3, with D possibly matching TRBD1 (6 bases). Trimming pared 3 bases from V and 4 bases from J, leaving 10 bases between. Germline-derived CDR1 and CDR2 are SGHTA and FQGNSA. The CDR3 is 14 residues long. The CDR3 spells CASSFQGLGNTIYF. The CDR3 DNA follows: TGTGCCAGCAGCTTCCAGGGGCTCGGAAACACCATATATTTT.

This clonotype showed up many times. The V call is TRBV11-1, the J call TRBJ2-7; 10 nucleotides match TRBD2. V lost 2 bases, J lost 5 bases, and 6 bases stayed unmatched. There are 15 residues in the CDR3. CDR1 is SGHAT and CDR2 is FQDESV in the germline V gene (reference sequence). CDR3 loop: CASSLTPSGSDEQYF. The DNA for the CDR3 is TGTGCCAGCAGCTTAACTCCTAGCGGGAGCGACGAGCAGTACTTC.

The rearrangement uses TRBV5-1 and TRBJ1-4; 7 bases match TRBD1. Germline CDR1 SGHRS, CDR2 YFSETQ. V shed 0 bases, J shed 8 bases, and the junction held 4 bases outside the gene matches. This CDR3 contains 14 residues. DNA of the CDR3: TGCGCCAGCAGCTTGGTTGGACAGGAAGAAAAACTGTTTTTT. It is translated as CASSLVGQEEKLFF.

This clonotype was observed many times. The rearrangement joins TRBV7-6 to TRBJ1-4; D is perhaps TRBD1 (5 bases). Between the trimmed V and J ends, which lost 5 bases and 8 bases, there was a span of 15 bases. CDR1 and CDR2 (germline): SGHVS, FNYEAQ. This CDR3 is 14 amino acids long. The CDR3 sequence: CASSPGRMGEKLFF. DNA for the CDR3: TGTGCCAGCAGCCCGGGACGGATGGGGGAAAAACTGTTTTTT.

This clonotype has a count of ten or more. The CDR3 reads CASSLGKQGDQPQHF. The CDR3 coding sequence is TGTGCCAGCAGCTTGGGCAAGCAAGGGGATCAGCCCCAGCATTTT. V is TRBV7-9 and J is TRBJ1-5; tentatively, D is TRBD1 (5 bases). V lost 3 bases, J lost 5 bases, and 14 bases lay in between. The germline gives CDR1 SEHNR, CDR2 FQNEAQ (reference sequence). The CDR3 is 15 residues long.

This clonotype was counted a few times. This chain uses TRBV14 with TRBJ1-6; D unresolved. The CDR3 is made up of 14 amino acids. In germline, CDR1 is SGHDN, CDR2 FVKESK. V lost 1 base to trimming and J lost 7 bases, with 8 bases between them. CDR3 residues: CASSQGRRNSPLHF. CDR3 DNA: TGTGCCAGCAGCCAAGGGCGGCGGAATTCACCCCTCCACTTT.

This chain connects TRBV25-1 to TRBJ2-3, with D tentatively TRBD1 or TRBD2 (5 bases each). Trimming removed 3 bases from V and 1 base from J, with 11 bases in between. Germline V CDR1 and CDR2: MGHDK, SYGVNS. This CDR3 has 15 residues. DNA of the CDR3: TGTGCCAGCAGTGATCCGGGACGGGGCACAGATACGCAGTATTTT. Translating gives CASSDPGRGTDTQYF.

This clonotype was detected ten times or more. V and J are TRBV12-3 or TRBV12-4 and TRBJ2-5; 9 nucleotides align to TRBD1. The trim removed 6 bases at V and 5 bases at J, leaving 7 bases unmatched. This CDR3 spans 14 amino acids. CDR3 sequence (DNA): TGTGCCAGCAGCTTACAGGGGGCTGAGGAGACCCAGTACTTC. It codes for CASSLQGAEETQYF.

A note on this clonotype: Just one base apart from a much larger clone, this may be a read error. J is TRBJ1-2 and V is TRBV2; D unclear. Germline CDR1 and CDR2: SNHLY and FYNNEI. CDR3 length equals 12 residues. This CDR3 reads CAGRREGSGYTF. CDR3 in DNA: TGTGCCGGCAGGAGGGAAGGGTCGGGCTACACCTTC.

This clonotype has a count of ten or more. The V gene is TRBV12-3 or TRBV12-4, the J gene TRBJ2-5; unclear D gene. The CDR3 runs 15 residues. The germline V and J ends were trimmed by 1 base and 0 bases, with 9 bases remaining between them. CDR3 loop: CASSLGGRHQETQYF. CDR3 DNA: TGTGCCAGCAGTTTAGGAGGACGTCACCAAGAGACCCAGTACTTC.

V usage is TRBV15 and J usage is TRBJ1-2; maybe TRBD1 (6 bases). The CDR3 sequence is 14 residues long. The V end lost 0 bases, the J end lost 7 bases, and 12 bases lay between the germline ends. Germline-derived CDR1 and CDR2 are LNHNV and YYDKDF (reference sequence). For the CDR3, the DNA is TGTGCCACCAGCAGAGATCCCGGGACACTTGGCTACACCTTC. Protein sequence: CATSRDPGTLGYTF.

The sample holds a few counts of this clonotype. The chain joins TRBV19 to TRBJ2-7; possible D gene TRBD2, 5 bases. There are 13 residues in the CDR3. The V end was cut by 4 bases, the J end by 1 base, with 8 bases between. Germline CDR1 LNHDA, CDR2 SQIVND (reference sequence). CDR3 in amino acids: CASSNGESYEQYF. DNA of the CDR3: TGTGCCAGTAGTAACGGGGAATCCTACGAGCAGTACTTC.

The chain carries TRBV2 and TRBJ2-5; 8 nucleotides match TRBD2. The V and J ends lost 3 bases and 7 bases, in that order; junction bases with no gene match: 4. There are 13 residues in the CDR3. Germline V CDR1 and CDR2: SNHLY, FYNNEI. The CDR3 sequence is CASSESTSGTQYF. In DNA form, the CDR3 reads TGTGCCAGCAGTGAGTCAACTAGCGGGACCCAGTACTTC. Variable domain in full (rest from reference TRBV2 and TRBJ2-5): EPEVTQTPSHQVTQMGQEVILRCVPISNHLYFYWYRQILGQKVEFLVSFYNNEISEKSEIFDDQFSVERPDGSNFTLKIRSTKLEDSAMYFCASSESTSGTQYFGPGTRLLVL.

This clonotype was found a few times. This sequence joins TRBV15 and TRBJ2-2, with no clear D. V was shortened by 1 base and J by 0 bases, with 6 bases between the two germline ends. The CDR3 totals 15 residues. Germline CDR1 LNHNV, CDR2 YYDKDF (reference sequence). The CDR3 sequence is CATSRGMTNTGELFF. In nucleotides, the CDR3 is TGTGCCACCAGCAGAGGTATGACGAACACCGGGGAGCTGTTTTTT.

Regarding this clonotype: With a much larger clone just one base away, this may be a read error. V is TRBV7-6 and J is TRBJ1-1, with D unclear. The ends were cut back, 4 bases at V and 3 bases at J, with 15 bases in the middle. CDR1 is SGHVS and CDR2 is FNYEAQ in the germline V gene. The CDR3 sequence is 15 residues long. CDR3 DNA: TGTGCCAGCAGCTCAGGTGGAGGGTATCACACTGAAGCTTTCTTT. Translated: CASSSGGGYHTEAFF.